Listed below are T cell receptor beta chains from one sample, sequenced in a study of blood T cell repertoires in COVID-19. The table came from immunoSEQ multiplex PCR; TCRdb's copy has only in-frame clones and leaves some out. The top ten hold 5.1% of the sample, which has approximately 200,000 clones, 84% seen once. The sequencing input was peripheral blood. Receptors were obtained from an older woman who had recovered from COVID-19. Both conserved end residues are part of each CDR3. The D gene is left open where the match is weak. Only some rows state a clone size, as once, few, many or a class for expanded clones.

clone size	V gene	D gene	J gene	CDR3 DNA	CDR3 protein
NA	TRBV30	TRBD1	TRBJ1-2	TGTGCCTTCTCACCGGGACAGGACTATGGCTACACCTTC	CAFSPGQDYGYTF
NA	TRBV4-1	TRBD2	TRBJ2-5	TGCGCCAGCAGCCAAGATGTCCTAGCGGGGGTTACCCAGTACTTC	CASSQDVLAGVTQYF
once	TRBV5-1	NA	TRBJ1-3	TGCGCCAGCAGCTTGGACGGTACCTCTGGAAACACCATATATTTT	CASSLDGTSGNTIYF
NA	TRBV13	TRBD1	TRBJ1-2	TGTGCCAGCAGCTTAGTTTTAGGGACAGGGAGTAATGGCTACACCTTC	CASSLVLGTGSNGYTF
NA	TRBV12-3/TRBV12-4	TRBD2	TRBJ2-4	TGTGCCAGCAGTTTTGGCGGGGGGGACATTCAGTACTTC	CASSFGGGDIQYF
once	TRBV7-9	NA	TRBJ2-2	TGTGCCAGCAGCATCAGGGGTCCCGGGGAGCTGTTTTTT	CASSIRGPGELFF
NA	TRBV27	TRBD1	TRBJ1-4	TGTGCCAGCAGCCGCCGGGACAGGGGATCTAATGAAAAACTGTTTTTT	CASSRRDRGSNEKLFF
NA	TRBV7-8	NA	TRBJ2-7	TGTGCCAGCAGCTTAGACAGGGACCACGAGCAGTACTTC	CASSLDRDHEQYF
NA	TRBV6-4	TRBD1	TRBJ2-2	TGTGCCAGCAGTGAGGGACAGGGCATTGGCGGGGAGCTGTTTTTT	CASSEGQGIGGELFF
NA	TRBV5-1	TRBD1	TRBJ1-2	TGCGCCAGCAGCTTGGGGGACAGCAACTATGGCTACACCTTC	CASSLGDSNYGYTF
NA	TRBV7-2	TRBD2	TRBJ2-2	TGTGCCAGCACTAAAGAGGGAGGGGCAACGGGGGAGCTGTTTTTT	CASTKEGGATGELFF
NA	TRBV24-1	TRBD2	TRBJ2-3	TGTGCCACCAGTGATCCCGATAGCGGGGGGGTCGACACAGATACGCAGTATTTT	CATSDPDSGGVDTDTQYF
few	TRBV6-2/TRBV6-3	NA	TRBJ2-4	TGTGCCAGCAGTAGACGCCCCGGGACATCTTTAGCCAAAAACATTCAGTACTTC	CASSRRPGTSLAKNIQYF
NA	TRBV4-1	TRBD2	TRBJ2-7	TGCGCCAGCAGCCAAGGAGCGGGGGGGCCCCACGAGCAGTACTTC	CASSQGAGGPHEQYF
NA	TRBV11-1	NA	TRBJ1-2	TGTGCCAGCAGCTTAGGGGGGGACTATGGCTACACCTTC	CASSLGGDYGYTF
NA	TRBV9	TRBD1	TRBJ1-4	TGTGCCAGCAGCGTAGGGCGACAGGGGAATGAAAAACTGTTTTTT	CASSVGRQGNEKLFF
NA	TRBV24-1	NA	TRBJ2-3	TGTGCCACCAGTGCGCAGGCTGGGCATACGCAGTATTTT	CATSAQAGHTQYF
once	TRBV9	NA	TRBJ1-3	TGTGCCAGCAGCGTAACCAGGGCTGGAAACACCATATATTTT	CASSVTRAGNTIYF